This note documents a single T cell receptor beta chain sequence. Its antigen is unidentified. MiXCR, run by TCRdb on the 5' RACE reads, gives a single entry per CDR3 protein. The sample records hundreds of thousands of distinct CDR3 sequences, about 15% being singletons. This entry comes from a study of T-cell memory formation after mild COVID-19. Study findings and constraints: A subset of responding clones appeared in pre-infection memory, suggesting cross-reactive memory joined. Contracting clones from day 15 to 85 showed balanced CD4/CD8; later expanders favored CD4+. Among contracting clones, CD4+ were mainly CM/EM and CD8+ enriched in EMRA. For second-wave clones that peaked at day 37, SARS-CoV-2 specificity went unverified.

The V gene's germline CDR1 is SGHVS and CDR2 FNYEAQ. The V end was cut by 3 bases, the J end by 0 bases, with 11 bases between. The CDR3 is made up of 16 amino acids. This TCR came from a man in his late teens or twenties who had mild COVID-19 (a few samples of this study predate the infection). Cell type and time point are not known. V and J are TRBV7-6 and TRBJ2-2; possible D gene TRBD2, 5 bases. Sequencing input: PBMCs or a T cell subset sorted from them (not recorded which). The chain's CDR3 is CASSFTDFANTGELFF. The CDR3 DNA reads TGTGCCAGCAGCTTCACGGACTTCGCGAACACCGGGGAGCTGTTTTTT.